Included here is one T cell receptor beta chain sequence, with context. The data are from a study of blood T cell repertoires in COVID-19. Looking at the study overall: Sites in the United States, Italy and Spain provided acute and convalescent COVID-19 samples. The cDNA or gDNA used as material had been derived from T cells, B-cell-depleted T cells, or PBMCs.

Original handling: Counts of nucleated cells, estimated from reference gene primer amplification, were obtained. Repertoires were generated with immunoSEQ multiplex PCR, while TCRdb's copy carries only in-frame clones and drops some. V and J calls and clone size follow that table, whereas D and trimming were derived from the DNA. The sample holds 150,000 or so clones, approximately 87% seen once. This receptor was identified in a human donor in a cohort sampled during active COVID-19. The sample comprised peripheral blood.

This chain's CDR3 is CASRPGGEKRAFF. The CDR3 bases are TGTGCCAGCAGACCCGGGGGAGAAAAGAGAGCTTTCTTT. The chain joins TRBV6-5 to TRBJ1-1, with a possible D match to TRBD1 (5 bases). CDR1 and CDR2 from the germline V gene are MNHEY and SVGAGI. The ends were cut back, 6 bases at V and 10 bases at J, with 18 bases in the middle. The CDR3 is made up of 13 amino acids.